The text below deals with one T cell receptor (beta chain). Its target is unknown. These data come from a study of monozygotic twins with inflammatory bowel disease. Findings and caveats of the study: Other individuals had fewer clonotypes in common with IBD patients than with healthy twins, especially with disease activity. The existence of one strong signal or clonotype linked to IBD lacked support.

Using the 5' RACE reads, TCRdb records one entry per CDR3 protein without DNA. The table for this sample gives about 300,000 distinct CDR3 sequences. Germline V gives CDR1 SGHVS, CDR2 FQNEAQ. The CDR3 contains 16 residues. After skipping T cell sorting, the authors isolated total RNA from whole blood. The TCR was taken from a human donor with ulcerative colitis or Crohn's disease, or a healthy co-twin of an affected twin (not recorded which). The chain recombines TRBV7-8 with TRBJ1-2; the TCRdb call, TRBD1, lacks DNA for checking. Material: blood. This CDR3 reads CASSFTGDRLLYGYTF.